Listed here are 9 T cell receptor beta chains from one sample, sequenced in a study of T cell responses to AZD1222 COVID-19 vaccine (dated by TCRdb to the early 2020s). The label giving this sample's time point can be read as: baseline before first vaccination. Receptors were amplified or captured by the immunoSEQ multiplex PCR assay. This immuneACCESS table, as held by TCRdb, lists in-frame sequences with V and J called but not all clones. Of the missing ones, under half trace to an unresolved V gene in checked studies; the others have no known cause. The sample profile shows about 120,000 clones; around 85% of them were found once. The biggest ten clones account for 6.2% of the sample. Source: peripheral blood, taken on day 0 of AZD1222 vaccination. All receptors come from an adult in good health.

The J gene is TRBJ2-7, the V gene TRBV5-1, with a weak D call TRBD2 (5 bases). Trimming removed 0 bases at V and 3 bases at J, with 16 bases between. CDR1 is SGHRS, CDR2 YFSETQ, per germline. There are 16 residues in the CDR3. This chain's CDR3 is CASSLAISTGNYEQYF. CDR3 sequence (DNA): TGCGCCAGCAGCTTGGCTATTAGTACCGGGAACTACGAGCAGTACTTC.

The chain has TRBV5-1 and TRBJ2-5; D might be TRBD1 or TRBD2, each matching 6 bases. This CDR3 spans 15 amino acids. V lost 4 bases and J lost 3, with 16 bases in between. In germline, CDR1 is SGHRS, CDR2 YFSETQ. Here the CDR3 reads CASSQGYREEETQYF. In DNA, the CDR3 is TGCGCCAGCAGCCAGGGTTACAGGGAGGAAGAGACCCAGTACTTC.

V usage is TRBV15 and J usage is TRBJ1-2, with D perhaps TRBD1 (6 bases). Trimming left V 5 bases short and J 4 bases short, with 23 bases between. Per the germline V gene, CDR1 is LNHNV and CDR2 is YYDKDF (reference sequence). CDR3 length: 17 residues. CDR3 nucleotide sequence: TGTGCCACCAGCCCTCGAGGGTCGGGGGCTGGAATCTATGGCTACACCTTC. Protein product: CATSPRGSGAGIYGYTF. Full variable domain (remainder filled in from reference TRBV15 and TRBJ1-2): DAMVIQNPRYQVTQFGKPVTLSCSQTLNHNVMYWYQQKSSQAPKLLFHYYDKDFNNEADTPDNFQSRRPNTSFCFLDIRSPGLGDTAMYLCATSPRGSGAGIYGYTFGSGTRLTVV.

DNA of the CDR3: TGTGCCAGCAGTGAGCGGGGCTCCTACAATGAGCAGTTCTTC. This gives the protein CASSERGSYNEQFF. V gene TRBV27 combines with J gene TRBJ2-1, with 7 bases aligning to TRBD2. Germline V gives CDR1 MNHEY, CDR2 SMNVEV (reference sequence). V lost 5 bases and J lost 0; bases outside the gene matches: 1. CDR3 size: 14 residues.

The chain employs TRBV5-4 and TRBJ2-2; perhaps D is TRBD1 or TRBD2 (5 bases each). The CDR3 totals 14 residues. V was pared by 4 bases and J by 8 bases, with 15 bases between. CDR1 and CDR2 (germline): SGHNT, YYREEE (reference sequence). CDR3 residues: CASSLSRDLGELFF. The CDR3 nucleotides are TGTGCCAGCAGCCTGTCCCGGGACCTGGGGGAGCTGTTTTTT.

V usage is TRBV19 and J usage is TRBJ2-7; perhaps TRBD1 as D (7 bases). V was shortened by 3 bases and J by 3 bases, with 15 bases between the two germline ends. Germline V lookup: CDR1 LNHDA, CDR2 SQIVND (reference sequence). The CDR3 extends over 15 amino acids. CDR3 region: CASSMEGGQLYEQYF. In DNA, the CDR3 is TGTGCCAGTAGTATGGAGGGGGGACAGCTCTACGAGCAGTACTTC.

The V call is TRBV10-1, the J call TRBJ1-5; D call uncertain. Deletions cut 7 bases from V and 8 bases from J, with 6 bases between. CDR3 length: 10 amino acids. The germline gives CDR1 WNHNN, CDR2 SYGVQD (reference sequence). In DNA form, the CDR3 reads TGCGCCAGCAAAGGAGAGCCCCAGCATTTT. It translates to CASKGEPQHF.

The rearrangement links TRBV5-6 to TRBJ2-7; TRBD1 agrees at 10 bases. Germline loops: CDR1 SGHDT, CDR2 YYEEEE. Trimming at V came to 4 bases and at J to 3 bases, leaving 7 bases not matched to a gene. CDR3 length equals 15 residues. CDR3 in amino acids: CASSITGTGVYEQYF. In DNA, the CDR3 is TGTGCCAGCAGCATAACCGGGACAGGGGTCTACGAGCAGTACTTC.

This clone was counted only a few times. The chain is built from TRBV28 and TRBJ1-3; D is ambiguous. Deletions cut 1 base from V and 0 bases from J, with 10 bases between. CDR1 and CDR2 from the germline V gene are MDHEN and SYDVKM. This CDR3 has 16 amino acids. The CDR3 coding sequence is TGTGCCAGCAGTTTATACACAGCCCTCTCTGGAAACACCATATATTTT. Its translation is CASSLYTALSGNTIYF.